One and the same sample provided the 31 T cell receptor beta chains below, sequenced in a study of neurological immune-mediated disorders. Each CDR3 protein gets one entry after TCRdb re-called the 5' RACE reads with MiXCR. The sample includes 87,000 or so distinct CDR3 sequences, under 4.5% of them seen just once. Sequenced sample: PBMCs. Every receptor here comes from a woman between 45 and 60 years old with multiple sclerosis.

The rearrangement uses TRBV20-1 and TRBJ2-7, with 8 bases that match TRBD1. The CDR3 length is 14 residues. V dropped 0 bases and J dropped 7; count of bases not matched to a gene: 8. Germline assignment: CDR1 DFQATT and CDR2 SNEGSKA (reference sequence). The CDR3 DNA is TGCAGTGCTAGAGACGACAGGGGCCGAAAAGAGCAGTACTTC. Protein: CSARDDRGRKEQYF.

J is TRBJ1-2 and V is TRBV21-1; the table names TRBD1, a call not compared with the DNA. TRBV21-1 is recorded as a pseudogene. The CDR3 spans 17 residues. The CDR3 nucleotides read TGTGCCAACAGCAAAAATGACACAGGGGGTAATAACTATGGCTACACCTTC. Its protein product is CANSKNDTGGNNYGYTF.

The table lists this clonotype with many counts. This chain connects TRBV4-1 to TRBJ2-1, with D possibly being TRBD2 (5 bases). The CDR3 extends over 15 amino acids. Trimming shortened V by 1 base and J by 0 bases, and 7 bases separated the two germline ends. Germline CDR1 MGHRA, CDR2 YSYEKL. Here the CDR3 reads CASSQAEVSYNEQFF. CDR3 nucleotide sequence: TGCGCCAGCAGCCAAGCGGAGGTCTCCTACAATGAGCAGTTCTTC.

This clonotype appeared many times. V gene TRBV9 combines with J gene TRBJ2-3; D is perhaps TRBD1 (5 bases). Germline CDR1 SGDLS, CDR2 YYNGEE. The CDR3 runs 17 residues. Trimming took off 4 bases at V and 1 base at J, with 19 bases between the two ends. In DNA form, the CDR3 reads TGTGCCAGCAGCTTCCAGCCAGGGTCTGTAGGCACAGATACGCAGTATTTT. It encodes CASSFQPGSVGTDTQYF.

As to this clonotype: This clone may be a read error of a much larger clone one base away. The genes are TRBV5-1 and TRBJ1-1; no firm D call. V lost 0 bases and J 5 bases, leaving 8 bases between the germline ends. The CDR3 is 13 amino acids. Germline V gives CDR1 SGHRS, CDR2 YFSETQ. The CDR3 here is CASSLGHDTEAFF. CDR3 bases: TGCGCCAGCAGCTTGGGACACGATACTGAAGCTTTCTTT.

This clonotype was counted at least ten times. The chain has TRBV5-6 and TRBJ2-1; D remains ambiguous. Germline V lookup: CDR1 SGHDT, CDR2 YYEEEE. Between the trimmed V and J ends, which lost 3 bases and 9 bases, there was a span of 7 bases. The CDR3 has 11 residues. The CDR3 region has the DNA TGTGCCAGCAGCTCAGGCGGTGAGCAGTTCTTC. This encodes CASSSGGEQFF.

This clonotype was counted many times. The chain links TRBV7-8 to TRBJ2-1, with D perhaps TRBD2 (5 bases). Trimming pared 7 bases from V and 10 bases from J, leaving 17 bases between. This CDR3 spans 13 amino acids. Germline CDR1 reads SGHVS; CDR2 reads FQNEAQ. The CDR3 coding sequence is TGTGCCAGCACTCTTAGCGACTTGTGGGAGCAGTTCTTC. Translating it yields CASTLSDLWEQFF.

This clonotype was observed at least ten times. The chain joins TRBV4-2 to TRBJ1-4, with D hard to call. This CDR3 has 18 residues. CDR1 is LGHNA and CDR2 is YNFKEQ in the germline V gene. V was clipped by 2 bases and J by 0 bases, with 16 bases between them. This CDR3 is CASSQSSRTGTTNEKLFF. CDR3 DNA sequence: TGTGCCAGCAGCCAATCGTCCCGGACGGGGACAACTAATGAAAAACTGTTTTTT.

This clonotype was counted only a few times. The chain uses TRBV6-5 and TRBJ1-1; D unclear. Germline loops: CDR1 MNHEY, CDR2 SVGAGI. The CDR3 consists of 14 residues. The V and J ends lost 2 bases and 1 base respectively, with 8 bases between them. CDR3: CASSYGATNTEAFF. CDR3 DNA sequence: TGTGCCAGCAGTTACGGCGCCACGAACACTGAAGCTTTCTTT.

In its sample, this clonotype was seen many times. This chain connects TRBV5-1 to TRBJ1-4, with 7 positions matching TRBD1. The junction had 16 bases not matched to a gene; V was cut back by 2 bases and J by 0 bases. CDR3 length equals 20 residues. CDR1 and CDR2 (germline): SGHRS, YFSETQ. In DNA form, the CDR3 reads TGCGCCAGCAGCTTCGAAGGGAGCAAAGCGGGGACAGCAACTAATGAAAAACTGTTTTTT. Translation: CASSFEGSKAGTATNEKLFF.

This sequence joins TRBV5-1 and TRBJ2-3, with 10 positions matching TRBD2. Trimming removed 4 bases from V and 1 base from J; junction bases left unmatched: 0. The germline V gene has CDR1 SGHRS and CDR2 YFSETQ. The CDR3 is made up of 14 amino acids. The CDR3 sequence: CASSGTSGTDTQYF. The DNA for the CDR3 is TGCGCCAGCAGCGGGACTAGCGGCACAGATACGCAGTATTTT.

The table lists this clonotype with many counts. This chain links TRBV3-1 with TRBJ1-2; 7 positions match TRBD1. The CDR3 contains 14 residues. In germline, CDR1 is LGHDT, CDR2 YNNKEL (reference sequence). J lost 7 bases, V lost 3 bases, and 8 bases had no gene match. CDR3 bases: TGTGCCAGCAGCCATGACAGGGAAAGCTCTGGCTACACCTTC. Translated: CASSHDRESSGYTF.

This clonotype was seen repeatedly, ten times or more. The V gene is TRBV3-1, the J gene TRBJ2-2, with D perhaps TRBD1 (6 bases). Germline V gene lookup returns CDR1 LGHDT and CDR2 YNNKEL (reference sequence). V lost 0 bases to trimming and J lost 3 bases, with 11 bases between them. The CDR3 runs to 16 residues. CDR3 DNA: TGTGCCAGCAGCCAAGATACACAGGGTGACACCGGGGAGCTGTTTTTT. Translated: CASSQDTQGDTGELFF.

There are many counts of this clonotype. The chain carries TRBV2 and TRBJ1-3; tentatively, D is TRBD1 (6 bases). The CDR3 totals 16 residues. Trimming removed 5 bases at V and 0 bases at J, with 14 bases between. CDR1 is SNHLY and CDR2 is FYNNEI in the germline V gene. The CDR3 DNA is TGTGCCAGCAGTACGGACAGAGAAAACTCTGGAAACACCATATATTTT. Amino acids: CASSTDRENSGNTIYF.

This clonotype has a count of ten or more. V gene TRBV20-1 combines with J gene TRBJ1-5; TRBD1 is a possible D gene (5 bases). From germline, CDR1 is DFQATT and CDR2 SNEGSKA (reference sequence). The CDR3 length is 16 residues. With 4 bases removed from V and 1 base from J, the gap between germline ends came to 17 bases. Here the CDR3 DNA reads TGCAGTGCTACACGGGGGGGGACCGAGAGCAATCAGCCCCAGCATTTT. Translation gives CSATRGGTESNQPQHF.

This clonotype was counted at least ten times. This chain links TRBV7-9 with TRBJ1-1; no clear D. The ends were cut back, 5 bases at V and 3 bases at J, with 7 bases in the middle. The germline CDR1 and CDR2 sequences are SEHNR and FQNEAQ (reference sequence). The CDR3 runs to 12 residues. CDR3 nucleotide sequence: TGTGCCAGCAGCCACCAGTACACTGAAGCTTTCTTT. It yields the protein CASSHQYTEAFF.

This clonotype was counted at least ten times. The chain recombines TRBV20-1 with TRBJ2-1; D is possibly TRBD1 or TRBD2 (5 bases each). This CDR3 has 14 amino acids. CDR1 and CDR2 from the germline V gene are DFQATT and SNEGSKA (reference sequence). Trimming left V 3 bases short and J 5 bases short, with 14 bases between. Here the CDR3 DNA reads TGCAGTGCTAGGGACGGGGACCACGACAATGAGCAGTTCTTC. It translates to CSARDGDHDNEQFF.

The table lists this clonotype with many counts. The chain links TRBV5-5 to TRBJ1-4, with 8 bases lining up with TRBD1. Germline CDR1 and CDR2: SGHKS and YYEKEE (reference sequence). V was pared by 3 bases and J by 7 bases, with 2 bases of the junction left unmatched. The CDR3 covers 13 residues. The CDR3 loop is CASSSDRAEKLFF. CDR3 nucleotide sequence: TGTGCCAGCAGCTCGGACAGGGCTGAAAAACTGTTTTTT.

At least ten counts were recorded for this clonotype. The genes are TRBV20-1 and TRBJ1-1; D may be TRBD1 (5 bases). Deletions cut 5 bases from V and 0 bases from J, with 10 bases between. There are 13 residues in the CDR3. Germline assignment: CDR1 DFQATT and CDR2 SNEGSKA (reference sequence). The DNA for the CDR3 is TGCAGTGCTGTCAAGACAGTGAACACTGAAGCTTTCTTT. Its translation: CSAVKTVNTEAFF.

Only a few counts were recorded for this clonotype. The chain combines TRBV20-1 with TRBJ1-6, with D possibly being TRBD1 (6 bases). Trimming pared 5 bases from V and 7 bases from J, leaving 15 bases between. Germline-derived CDR1 and CDR2 are DFQATT and SNEGSKA (reference sequence). This CDR3 comprises 14 residues. The CDR3 bases are TGCAGTGCTGGGAGCGGGGGGCGAAATTCACCCCTCCACTTT. This encodes CSAGSGGRNSPLHF.

Ten or more counts support this clonotype. The genes are TRBV4-3 and TRBJ1-1, with 8 positions matching TRBD1. The germline CDR1 and CDR2 sequences are LGHNA and YSLEER. This CDR3 contains 22 residues. V trimming: 0 bases; J trimming: 0 bases; junction bases outside the gene matches: 21. The DNA of the CDR3 is TGCGCCAGCAGCCAAGAATCATGGGGGATAACCCGGACAGGGAATATGAACACTGAAGCTTTCTTT. It specifies CASSQESWGITRTGNMNTEAFF.

The sample holds many counts of this clonotype. The chain couples TRBV9 to TRBJ2-7; D is unclear. Germline lookup yields CDR1 SGDLS and CDR2 YYNGEE. Deletions cut 0 bases from V and 2 bases from J, with 9 bases between. The CDR3 spans 14 residues. CDR3 residues: CASSVEPTAYEQYF. CDR3 nucleotide sequence: TGTGCCAGCAGCGTAGAGCCTACGGCCTACGAGCAGTACTTC.

The chain couples TRBV7-9 to TRBJ2-1; TRBD2 matches at 9 bases. The CDR3 sequence is 16 residues long. The V gene end was trimmed by 3 bases and the J gene end by 9 bases; junction bases not matched to a gene: 12. Germline V lookup: CDR1 SEHNR, CDR2 FQNEAQ (reference sequence). The CDR3 DNA follows: TGTGCCAGCAGCTTGGGGCAGGCGGGGGGGCTGATTGAGCAGTTCTTC. Translated: CASSLGQAGGLIEQFF.

This clonotype appeared many times. The chain joins TRBV21-1 to TRBJ1-5. TRBV21-1 is tagged as a pseudogene. The CDR3 totals 15 residues. The CDR3 coding sequence is TGTGCCAGCAGCAAAATCAGACTAAGCAATCAGCCCCAGCATTTT. Translated, it gives CASSKIRLSNQPQHF.

This clonotype came up many times. The junction differs from germline at one of its ends, possibly a read error. The V and J genes are TRBV7-2 and TRBJ2-3; TRBD1 agrees at 9 bases. This CDR3 contains 15 residues. Germline V gene data show CDR1 as SGHTA and CDR2 as FQGNSA. CDR3 amino acids: CASSGPPGQGYLLGF. The CDR3, as DNA: TGTGCCAGCAGCGGACCACCGGGACAGGGCTACCTTTTAGGTTTT.

This clonotype came up many times. This chain uses TRBV11-2 with TRBJ2-1; 9 nucleotides line up with TRBD2. The CDR3 has 15 amino acids. Trimming at V came to 2 bases and at J to 6 bases, leaving 5 bases not matched to a gene. The V gene's germline CDR1 is SGHAT and CDR2 FQNNGV. The CDR3 nucleotides read TGTGCCAGCAGCTTATTAAGCGGGGGGCCCAATGAGCAGTTCTTC. This sequence encodes CASSLLSGGPNEQFF.

Details on this clonotype: The germline gene is not matched at one end of the junction; a read error may be the cause. This sequence joins TRBV4-3 and TRBJ1-6; TRBD1 matches at 7 bases. Germline assignment: CDR1 LGHNA and CDR2 YSLEER. CDR3 length: 16 amino acids. This CDR3 reads CASSQDVDRAGSTLNF. For the CDR3, the DNA is TGCGCCAGCAGCCAAGATGTTGACAGGGCGGGTTCAACCCTCAACTTT.

This clonotype was recorded many times. The rearrangement joins TRBV5-1 to TRBJ1-1; D uncertain. The CDR3 has 14 residues. In germline, CDR1 is SGHRS, CDR2 YFSETQ. Trimming took off 0 bases at V and 0 bases at J, with 6 bases between the two ends. For the CDR3, the DNA is TGCGCCAGCAGCTTGGTGGTAATGAACACTGAAGCTTTCTTT. Translating gives CASSLVVMNTEAFF.

This clonotype was seen ten or more times. The V call is TRBV18, the J call TRBJ1-5; D ambiguous. CDR1 and CDR2 from the germline V gene are KGHSH and LQKENI. The CDR3 contains 15 residues. V lost 3 bases and J 5 bases, leaving 14 bases between the germline ends. CDR3 nucleotide sequence: TGTGCCAGCTCACCCCGCTCCGGGTCAGATCAGCCCCAGCATTTT. Encoded protein: CASSPRSGSDQPQHF.

This clonotype was counted many times. As DNA, the CDR3 is TGCAGTGCTAGAGATCTTTGGAGGTCCGACAACAATGAGCAGTTCTTC. It is translated as CSARDLWRSDNNEQFF. This chain uses TRBV20-1 with TRBJ2-1; D may be TRBD2 (5 bases). Deletions cut 0 bases from V and 5 bases from J, with 17 bases between. The CDR3 runs 16 residues. The germline CDR1 and CDR2 sequences are DFQATT and SNEGSKA (reference sequence).

This clonotype was recorded at least ten times. J is TRBJ1-1 and V is TRBV6-2 or TRBV6-3; tentatively, D is TRBD1 (5 bases). From germline, CDR1 is MNHEY and CDR2 SVGEGT. The CDR3 is 16 amino acids. V was pared by 6 bases and J by 7 bases, with 24 bases between. The CDR3 spells CASSHELGLPGDEAFF. The CDR3 region has the DNA TGTGCCAGCAGCCACGAGCTGGGACTCCCGGGGGATGAAGCTTTCTTT.